The following is a T cell receptor (beta chain) sequence with its context. As yet, its antigen is unknown. The record originates from a study of cytomegalovirus exposure and HLA in healthy donors. Broader study findings: Among TCR sequences, most were rare, though some public TCRs appeared in many donors. There were 164 TCR beta chains listed as cytomegalovirus-associated. Excluded were some V segments that proved indistinguishable, including TRBV6-2 and TRBV6-3.

Use of 60 Vbeta and 13 Jbeta primers characterized the PCR. Data came from immunoSEQ multiplex PCR; TCRdb stores just in-frame clones and leaves some out. The profile shows around 210,000 clones, roughly 80% of them singletons. Germline V gene sequence: CDR1 GTSNPN, CDR2 SVGIG (reference sequence). The CDR3 contains 13 residues. V was clipped by 5 bases and J by 5 bases, with 16 bases between them. The receptor comes from a man over 45 in good health and CMV-seronegative. The specimen was PBMCs. The genes are TRBV30 and TRBJ2-7; D is possibly TRBD2 (5 bases). CDR3 residues: CAWANGVNNEQYF. The CDR3 DNA reads as TGTGCCTGGGCTAACGGGGTCAACAACGAGCAGTACTTC. Full variable domain (remainder filled in from reference TRBV30 and TRBJ2-7): SQTIHQWPATLVQPVGSPLSLECTVEGTSNPNLYWYRQAAGRGLQLLFYSVGIGQISSEVPQNLSASRPQDRQFILSSKKLLLSDSGFYLCAWANGVNNEQYFGPGTRLTVT.